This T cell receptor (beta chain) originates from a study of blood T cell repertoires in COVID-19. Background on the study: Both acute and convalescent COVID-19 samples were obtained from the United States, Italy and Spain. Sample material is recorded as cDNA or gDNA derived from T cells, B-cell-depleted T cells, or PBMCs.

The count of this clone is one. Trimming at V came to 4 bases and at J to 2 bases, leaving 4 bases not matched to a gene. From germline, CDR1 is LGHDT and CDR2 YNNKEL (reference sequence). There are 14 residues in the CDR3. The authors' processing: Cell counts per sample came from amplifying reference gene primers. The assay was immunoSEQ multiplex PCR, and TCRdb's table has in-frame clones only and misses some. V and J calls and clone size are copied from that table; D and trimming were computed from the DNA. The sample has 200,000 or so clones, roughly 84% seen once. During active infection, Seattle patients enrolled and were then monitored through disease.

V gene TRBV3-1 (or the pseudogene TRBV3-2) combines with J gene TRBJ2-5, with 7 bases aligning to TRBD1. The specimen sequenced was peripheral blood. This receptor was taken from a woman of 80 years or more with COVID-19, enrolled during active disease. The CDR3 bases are TGTGCCAGCAGCCTAGGGACAGCACAAGAGACCCAGTACTTC. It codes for CASSLGTAQETQYF.